This T cell receptor (beta chain) originates from a study of regulatory T cells in long-lasting Graves disease. This clonotype occurred a few times. HTBI primers from iRepertoire and Arm-PCR of CDR3 regions yielded the TCR beta libraries. TCRdb redid the calling of the multiplex PCR reads with MiXCR, one entry per CDR3 protein. This sample carries fewer than 550,000 distinct CDR3 sequences, 20% to 25% of them seen once, and the ten largest clones take around 7%. Time point reported: persistent/refractory GD, antithyroid drugs over 5 years with positive TRAb. With RNA extracted from PBMCs as input, the TCR library was made. This TCR was recovered from a female donor with Graves disease. Sample: peripheral blood mononuclear cells (PBMCs), taken when the disease was refractory, from a patient treated with antithyroid drugs.

CDR3 sequence (DNA): TGTGCCAGCAGCTTGGCCATTTCCGAGCAGTACTTC. Its protein is CASSLAISEQYF. The genes are TRBV5-6 and TRBJ2-7; no reliable D call. CDR3 length: 12 residues. Germline lookup yields CDR1 SGHDT and CDR2 YYEEEE. V was shortened by 0 bases and J by 6 bases, with 7 bases between the two germline ends.